Below, 27 T cell receptor beta chains from the same sample are listed, as sequenced in a study of naive and memory T cell subsets. No antigens are known for them. Study results and caveats: Naive repertoires, especially CD8, held a few larger clonotypes, possibly memory cells re-expressing CD45RA.

Both TRBC1 and TRBC2 were covered by a beta constant-region primer of two equimolar oligonucleotides. Four rounds of PCR amplified the ligated cDNA using nested alpha and beta constant-region primers plus SP2. From the UMI-ligation and nested PCR reads, TCRdb called clonotypes with MiXCR, one entry per CDR3 protein. The table lists about 150,000 distinct CDR3 sequences, 20% to 25% of them singletons. Sequencing was done on a sample of naive CD4+ T cells from blood. These receptor sequences come from a human donor in good health.

In its sample, this clonotype was seen a few times. The genes are TRBV4-1 and TRBJ2-3; 7 bases match TRBD2. V dropped 0 bases and J dropped 1; count of bases not matched to a gene: 1. Germline V lookup: CDR1 MGHRA, CDR2 YSYEKL. This CDR3 contains 15 residues. CDR3 region: CASSQELAGTDTQYF. The CDR3 coding sequence is TGCGCCAGCAGCCAAGAGCTAGCGGGCACAGATACGCAGTATTTT.

This sequence joins TRBV10-3 and TRBJ1-6; 9 positions match TRBD1. The CDR3 length is 15 residues. J gave up 7 bases and V 5 bases, and 6 bases lay outside the gene matches. Germline loops: CDR1 ENHRY, CDR2 SYGVKD. CDR3 sequence (DNA): TGTGCCATCAGTCGGACAGGGGATGTCAATTCACCCCTCCACTTT. Translated: CAISRTGDVNSPLHF.

This clonotype has just a few counts. The J gene is TRBJ2-7, the V gene TRBV10-3, with TRBD1 matching over 7 bases. Germline V lookup: CDR1 ENHRY, CDR2 SYGVKD. V lost 3 bases and J lost 5; bases outside the gene matches: 7. The CDR3 sequence is 14 residues long. Here the CDR3 DNA reads TGTGCCATCAGTGACCGACCGGGGACAGACGAGCAGTACTTC. Its protein is CAISDRPGTDEQYF.

This clonotype was counted a few times. The genes are TRBV7-6 and TRBJ1-2; D is ambiguous. V lost 4 bases and J 2 bases, leaving 14 bases between the germline ends. The germline gives CDR1 SGHVS, CDR2 FNYEAQ. The length of the CDR3 is 15 residues. As DNA, the CDR3 is TGTGCCAGCAGCTCCTCTCCGGGCGGGAACTATGGCTACACCTTC. Protein product: CASSSSPGGNYGYTF.

The rearrangement uses TRBV25-1 and TRBJ2-1; TRBD2 agrees at 10 bases. Germline V gene data show CDR1 as MGHDK and CDR2 as SYGVNS. V lost 3 bases to trimming and J lost 7 bases; unmatched junction nucleotides: 6. The CDR3 totals 15 residues. CDR3 bases: TGTGCCAGCAGTGATCCTAGCGGGAGAAGGAATGAGCAGTTCTTC. Translated: CASSDPSGRRNEQFF.

This CDR3 is CASISLYRANNEQFF. The CDR3 DNA reads TGTGCCAGCATTTCGTTATACAGGGCGAACAATGAGCAGTTCTTC. The rearrangement uses TRBV28 and TRBJ2-1, with D possibly being TRBD1 (6 bases). CDR1 is MDHEN and CDR2 is SYDVKM in the germline V gene. V lost 7 bases and J 5 bases, leaving 18 bases between the germline ends. The CDR3 runs 15 residues.

The gene calls are TRBV30 and TRBJ2-2; D unclear. With 4 bases removed from V and 0 bases from J, the gap between germline ends came to 12 bases. This CDR3 has 15 residues. CDR1 GTSNPN and CDR2 SVGIG come from the germline V gene (reference sequence). DNA of the CDR3: TGTGCCTGGAATGTTGTAACCGCGAACACCGGGGAGCTGTTTTTT. Protein sequence: CAWNVVTANTGELFF.

This clonotype was picked up many times. J is TRBJ1-1 and V is TRBV21-1; the table calls TRBD1, which could not be checked here. TRBV21-1 is described as a pseudogene. The CDR3 has 17 amino acids. As DNA, the CDR3 is TGTGCCAGCAGCAAAAGACAGGAAGATTCCTCGAACACTGAAGCTTTCTTT. This translates into CASSKRQEDSSNTEAFF.

This chain joins TRBV3-1 and TRBJ1-1; D is ambiguous. The CDR3 runs 14 residues. Germline V gives CDR1 LGHDT, CDR2 YNNKEL (reference sequence). Deletions cut 4 bases from V and 10 bases from J, with 19 bases between. In DNA, the CDR3 is TGTGCCAGCAGCCCCAAACGTCAAAATCGGAGAGCTTTCTTT. Its translation is CASSPKRQNRRAFF.

This clonotype appeared a few times. This chain uses TRBV20-1 with TRBJ2-1; 12 bases map to TRBD2. Germline-derived CDR1 and CDR2 are DFQATT and SNEGSKA (reference sequence). J lost 3 bases, V lost 5 bases, and 2 bases had no gene match. CDR3 length: 14 residues. This chain's CDR3 is CSALAGGVYNEQFF. CDR3 DNA sequence: TGCAGTGCTCTAGCGGGAGGGGTCTACAATGAGCAGTTCTTC.

The sample holds many counts of this clonotype. The genes are TRBV9 and TRBJ2-7; no reliable D call. CDR3 length: 13 residues. From germline, CDR1 is SGDLS and CDR2 YYNGEE. The V end lost 1 base, the J end lost 5 bases, and 10 bases lay between the germline ends. CDR3 amino acids: CASSVSSSDEQYF. As DNA, the CDR3 is TGTGCCAGCAGCGTATCCTCGTCGGACGAGCAGTACTTC.

This clonotype has a handful of counts. V is TRBV28 and J is TRBJ2-1; 10 nucleotides match TRBD2. J was trimmed by 5 bases and V by 5 bases; bases with no gene match: 3. Germline-derived CDR1 and CDR2 are MDHEN and SYDVKM. The CDR3 covers 14 residues. The CDR3 loop is CASSGTSADNEQFF. CDR3 sequence (DNA): TGTGCCAGCAGTGGGACTAGCGCAGACAATGAGCAGTTCTTC.

This clonotype turned up a few times. The chain has TRBV29-1 and TRBJ1-4; no reliable D call. Germline assignment: CDR1 SQVTM and CDR2 ANQGSEA. The CDR3 is 13 amino acids. V was pared by 7 bases and J by 5 bases, with 14 bases between. CDR3 sequence reads: CSALRAENEKLFF. The CDR3 DNA follows: TGCAGCGCTCTAAGGGCAGAGAATGAAAAACTGTTTTTT.

A few counts support this clonotype. The chain employs TRBV11-2 and TRBJ2-6; TRBD2 is a possible D gene (5 bases). Germline values: CDR1 SGHAT, CDR2 FQNNGV. V lost 0 bases, J lost 1 base, and 16 bases lay in between. The CDR3 length is 19 residues. CDR3 sequence reads: CASSLDRGPSLSGANVLTF. CDR3 nucleotides: TGTGCCAGCAGCTTAGATCGGGGTCCTTCGCTTTCTGGGGCCAACGTCCTGACTTTC. The variable domain in full, with the rest retrieved from reference TRBV11-2 and TRBJ2-6, is EAGVAQSPRYKIIEKRQSVAFWCNPISGHATLYWYQQILGQGPKLLIQFQNNGVVDDSQLPKDRFSAERLKGVDSTLKIQPAKLEDSAVYLCASSLDRGPSLSGANVLTFGAGSRLTVL.

This clonotype was counted between two and nine times. The CDR3 DNA is TGTGCCAGCAGTTCCCAGGGGGAAACAGATACGCAGTATTTT. Encoded protein: CASSSQGETDTQYF. V is TRBV27 and J is TRBJ2-3, with 7 bases matching TRBD1. The CDR3 covers 14 residues. J lost 3 bases, V lost 4 bases, and 4 bases had no gene match. Germline V CDR1 and CDR2: MNHEY, SMNVEV (reference sequence).

The chain has TRBV4-2 and TRBJ2-7; 7 nucleotides line up with TRBD2. With V trimmed by 1 base and J by 2 bases, 5 bases remained unmatched. The CDR3 spans 15 residues. The germline V gene has CDR1 LGHNA and CDR2 YNFKEQ. CDR3 in amino acids: CASSQAGGGPYEQYF. The CDR3 bases are TGTGCCAGCAGCCAAGCTGGGGGAGGGCCCTACGAGCAGTACTTC.

There are many counts of this clonotype. This chain links TRBV20-1 with TRBJ1-1; 12 nucleotides agree with TRBD1. This CDR3 contains 16 residues. From germline, CDR1 is DFQATT and CDR2 SNEGSKA (reference sequence). J lost 0 bases, V lost 6 bases, and 8 bases had no gene match. The CDR3 reads CSAPGTGGRLNTEAFF. The CDR3 DNA reads as TGCAGTGCGCCCGGGACAGGGGGCCGATTGAACACTGAAGCTTTCTTT.

The DNA for the CDR3 is TGCGCCAGCAGCTTCAGGACGGGATTGGGGGAAAGCGCCTACAATGAGCAGTTCTTC. Translation gives CASSFRTGLGESAYNEQFF. The chain employs TRBV5-1 and TRBJ2-1, with D possibly called TRBD1 or TRBD2 (5 bases each). Germline V gives CDR1 SGHRS, CDR2 YFSETQ. The ends were cut back, 2 bases at V and 2 bases at J, with 23 bases in the middle. This CDR3 spans 19 amino acids.

This chain joins TRBV2 and TRBJ1-2; D is unclear. The CDR3 is 13 residues long. Trimming took off 6 bases at V and 2 bases at J, with 10 bases between the two ends. Germline V gene lookup returns CDR1 SNHLY and CDR2 FYNNEI. CDR3 amino acids: CASRETANYGYTF. The CDR3 DNA sequence: TGTGCCAGCAGGGAGACGGCAAACTATGGCTACACCTTC.

A few counts support this clonotype. The chain joins TRBV5-1 to TRBJ1-4, with D possibly matching TRBD1 (5 bases). The CDR3 totals 15 residues. Between the trimmed V and J ends, which lost 0 bases and 0 bases, there was a span of 6 bases. Germline values: CDR1 SGHRS, CDR2 YFSETQ. DNA for the CDR3: TGCGCCAGCAGCTTGGTAGGGGCAACTAATGAAAAACTGTTTTTT. It is translated as CASSLVGATNEKLFF. Complete variable domain (other parts from reference TRBV5-1 and TRBJ1-4): KAGVTQTPRYLIKTRGQQVTLSCSPISGHRSVSWYQQTPGQGLQFLFEYFSETQRNKGNFPGRFSGRQFSNSRSEMNVSTLELGDSALYLCASSLVGATNEKLFFGSGTQLSVL.

V is TRBV20-1 and J is TRBJ2-7; 7 bases agree with TRBD2. The ends lost 3 bases at V and 6 bases at J; junction bases unmatched: 17. Germline V CDR1 and CDR2: DFQATT, SNEGSKA (reference sequence). The CDR3 totals 16 residues. Written as DNA, the CDR3 is TGCAGTGCTAGGCCCCCTAGCGGATACCCCATCCCCGAGCAGTACTTC. Translated: CSARPPSGYPIPEQYF.

This chain uses TRBV12-3 or TRBV12-4 with TRBJ1-2; the D is unclear. The CDR3 has 14 residues. V lost 3 bases and J lost 4, with 12 bases in between. This chain's CDR3 is CASSFHLVGYGYTF. CDR3 sequence (DNA): TGTGCCAGCAGTTTCCACCTGGTTGGCTATGGCTACACCTTC.

The V and J genes are TRBV6-6 and TRBJ1-5; 11 nucleotides align to TRBD1. The CDR3 consists of 17 residues. Germline-derived CDR1 and CDR2 are MNHNY and SVGAGI (reference sequence). V shed 4 bases and J 0 bases; nucleotides not matched to a gene: 5. The chain's CDR3 is CASSSDRGHYSNQPQHF. The CDR3 bases are TGTGCCAGCAGTTCGGACAGGGGGCATTATAGCAATCAGCCCCAGCATTTT.

This clonotype came up once. This sequence joins TRBV20-1 and TRBJ1-5, with 7 bases identical to TRBD1. CDR3 size: 14 residues. Germline values: CDR1 DFQATT, CDR2 SNEGSKA (reference sequence). Germline trimming cut 5 bases from V and 0 bases from J; bases unmatched to any gene: 4. Here the CDR3 reads CSAPTGNSNQPQHF. The CDR3, as DNA: TGCAGTGCTCCGACAGGGAATAGCAATCAGCCCCAGCATTTT.

The gene calls are TRBV25-1 and TRBJ2-7; no firm D call. CDR3 length: 11 amino acids. From germline, CDR1 is MGHDK and CDR2 SYGVNS. The V gene lost 4 bases and the J gene lost 7 bases, with 8 bases spanning the gap. The CDR3 DNA sequence: TGTGCCAGCAGTGGAGGTACGGAGCAGTACTTC. This encodes CASSGGTEQYF.

The chain uses TRBV7-9 and TRBJ2-3, with D possibly TRBD2 on 5 matching bases. The CDR3 is 13 amino acids. The V and J ends lost 5 bases and 0 bases respectively, with 6 bases between them. From germline, CDR1 is SEHNR and CDR2 FQNEAQ (reference sequence). This chain's CDR3 is CASSQRSTDTQYF. CDR3 nucleotide sequence: TGTGCCAGCAGCCAGCGGAGCACAGATACGCAGTATTTT. The full variable domain, completed using reference TRBV7-9 and TRBJ2-3, is DTGVSQNPRHKITKRGQNVTFRCDPISEHNRLYWYRQTLGQGPEFLTYFQNEAQLEKSRLLSDRFSAERPKGSFSTLEIQRTEQGDSAMYLCASSQRSTDTQYFGPGTRLTVL.

This clonotype has just a few counts. The gene calls are TRBV12-3 or TRBV12-4 and TRBJ1-5, with D possibly TRBD1 on 5 matching bases. Trimming shortened V by 2 bases and J by 4 bases, and 9 bases separated the two germline ends. The CDR3 sequence is 14 residues long. The CDR3 here is CASSLYGGNQPQHF. In DNA form, the CDR3 reads TGTGCCAGCAGTTTATATGGGGGGAATCAGCCCCAGCATTTT.